This is a list of T cell receptor beta chains from one sample in a study of a mutant IDH1 vaccine in newly diagnosed glioma. These receptors lack a known antigen. Profiled with immunoSEQ multiplex PCR; TCRdb holds only in-frame clones, not every one. The repertoire holds around 50,000 clones, with roughly 84% as singletons. This specimen consisted of PBMCs, obtained from a glioma patient whose treatment included an IDH1 peptide vaccine. The receptors shown here come from a woman in her 30s with glioma. Some clones in this sample may be carry-over from other donors' samples. Both conserved end residues are trimmed from each CDR3.

CDR3aa,v_gene
ASSHPHSGRGGNNEQF,TRBV9
ASSAGTGGPGETQY,TRBV19
ASSTTNYGYT,TRBV19
ASSLESRAQETQY,TRBV7-6
ASSRLAGETQY,TRBV7-9
ASSFWTDDTDTQY,TRBV5-4
ASSQEGISWDTGELF,TRBV4-2
ASSWGPKVADTQY,TRBV5-6
ASSQLPAGAGGVAGELF,TRBV4-1
SVAGWASGAGNTGELF,TRBV29-1
ASSLALGTLGEKLF,TRBV7-9
ASSAVAASGRTDTQY,TRBV9
ASSQISAGAGDTQY,TRBV4-2
ASNLPIPEGSEAF,TRBV28
ASSEGGRGYNEQF,TRBV10-2
ASSASGRSYNEQF,TRBV9
ATSRNLLWGQNTEAF,TRBV15
ASSPTGSSLQPQH,TRBV6-1
ASSPGTGMNTEAF,TRBV9
ASSLGDSYEQY,TRBV11-3
SVQQDTNYGYT,TRBV29-1
ASRVSPSSYNEQF,TRBV2
ASSEQLFSYEQY,TRBV2
ASSGQVQETQY,TRBV2
ASSFGTAQDLSYNEQF,TRBV7-6
ASSWETEAF,TRBV6-6
ASSPADRDTEAF,TRBV18
ASSIDWDRNTEAF,TRBV19
ATSRGTQRGNEQF,TRBV15
ASSLKETQY,TRBV5-1
ASGEGSSYNEQF,TRBV6-5
ASSASTSGTHEQY,TRBV6-1
ASSSVGSSSYEQY,TRBV13
ASSLSVPSYNQPQH,TRBV28
ASSYSAPTYEQY,TRBV6-5
ASREGPGNQPQH,TRBV6-1
AWKEQGGNEKLF,TRBV30
ASASLGGGNIQY,TRBV19
AGNRGTGELF,TRBV6-1
ASSLKGVTFYGYT,TRBV5-8
ASSVAGGGTTNEKLF,TRBV6-1
ASSPPAGQRPHKNIQY,TRBV2
SVFQGANTEAF,TRBV29-1
ASSIGTGIPEAF,TRBV19
ASSPDTYNEQF,TRBV5-5
ASSQNLLAGRNEQY,TRBV4-1
AWSWQGATEAF,TRBV30
ASSLSGRGAF,TRBV11-2
ASSYLPGQRLPEAF,TRBV6-6
ASSVDELAVYNEQF,TRBV9